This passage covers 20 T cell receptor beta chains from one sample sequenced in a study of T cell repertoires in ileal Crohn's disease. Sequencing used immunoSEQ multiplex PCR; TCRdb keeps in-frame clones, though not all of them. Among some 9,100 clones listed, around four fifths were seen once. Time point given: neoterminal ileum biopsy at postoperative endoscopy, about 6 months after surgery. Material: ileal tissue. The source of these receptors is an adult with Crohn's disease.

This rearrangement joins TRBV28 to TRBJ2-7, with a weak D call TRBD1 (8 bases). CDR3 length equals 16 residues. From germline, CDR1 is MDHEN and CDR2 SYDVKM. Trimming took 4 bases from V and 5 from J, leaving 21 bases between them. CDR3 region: CASSSPSWTGRDEQYF. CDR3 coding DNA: TGTGCCAGCAGTTCCCCGTCTTGGACAGGGAGGGACGAGCAGTACTTC.

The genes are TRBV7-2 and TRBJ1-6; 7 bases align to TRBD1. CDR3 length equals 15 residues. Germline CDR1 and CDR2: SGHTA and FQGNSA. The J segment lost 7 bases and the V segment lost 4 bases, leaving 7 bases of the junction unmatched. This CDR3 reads CASSSKTGHNSPLHF. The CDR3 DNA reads TGTGCCAGCAGCTCAAAGACAGGGCACAATTCACCCCTCCACTTT.

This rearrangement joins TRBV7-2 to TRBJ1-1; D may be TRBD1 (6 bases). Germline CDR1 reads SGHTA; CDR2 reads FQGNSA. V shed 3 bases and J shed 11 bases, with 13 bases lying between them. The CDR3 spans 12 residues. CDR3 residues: CASSFVTGSAFF. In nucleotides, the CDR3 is TGTGCCAGCAGCTTCGTAACAGGGAGTGCTTTCTTT.

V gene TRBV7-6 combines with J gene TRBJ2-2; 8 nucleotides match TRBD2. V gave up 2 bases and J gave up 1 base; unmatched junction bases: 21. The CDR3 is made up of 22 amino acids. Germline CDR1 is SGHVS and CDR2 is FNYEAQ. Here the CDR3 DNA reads TGTGCCAGCAGCTTAAAGCCCCCGGGGGGGTCGACTCTACAATTGAACACCGGGGAGCTGTTTTTT. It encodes CASSLKPPGGSTLQLNTGELFF.

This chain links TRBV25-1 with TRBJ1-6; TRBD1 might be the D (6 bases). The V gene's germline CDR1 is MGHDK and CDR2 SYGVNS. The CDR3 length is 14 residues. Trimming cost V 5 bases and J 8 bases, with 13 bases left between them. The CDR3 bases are TGTGCCAGCAGTAAGGGGGACGGGTATTCACCCCTCCACTTT. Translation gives CASSKGDGYSPLHF.

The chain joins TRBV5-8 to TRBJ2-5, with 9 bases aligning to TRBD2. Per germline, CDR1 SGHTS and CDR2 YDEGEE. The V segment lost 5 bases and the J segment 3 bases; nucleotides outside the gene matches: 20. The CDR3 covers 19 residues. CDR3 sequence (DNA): TGTGCCAGCAGTTCGTACGGGATATCAGCTAGCGGGGAGAAAGAGACCCAGTACTTC. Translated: CASSSYGISASGEKETQYF.

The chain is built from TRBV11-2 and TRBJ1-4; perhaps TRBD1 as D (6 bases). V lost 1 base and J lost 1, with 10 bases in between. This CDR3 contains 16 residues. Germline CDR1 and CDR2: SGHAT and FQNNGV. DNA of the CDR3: TGTGCCAGCAGCTTAGCCACAGGGAGAACTAATGAAAAACTGTTTTTT. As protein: CASSLATGRTNEKLFF.

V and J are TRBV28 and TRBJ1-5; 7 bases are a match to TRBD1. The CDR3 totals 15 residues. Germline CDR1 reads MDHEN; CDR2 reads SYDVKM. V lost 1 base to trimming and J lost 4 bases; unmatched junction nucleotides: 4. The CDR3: CASSLSGTVNQPQHF. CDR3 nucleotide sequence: TGTGCCAGCAGTTTATCAGGGACAGTAAATCAGCCCCAGCATTTT.

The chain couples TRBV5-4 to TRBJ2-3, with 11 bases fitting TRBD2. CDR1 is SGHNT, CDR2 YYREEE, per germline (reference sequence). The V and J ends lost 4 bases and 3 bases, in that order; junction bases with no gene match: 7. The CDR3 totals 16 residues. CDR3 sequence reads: CASSPRLAGRTDTQYF. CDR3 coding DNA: TGTGCCAGCAGCCCGCGACTAGCGGGGAGGACAGATACGCAGTATTTT.

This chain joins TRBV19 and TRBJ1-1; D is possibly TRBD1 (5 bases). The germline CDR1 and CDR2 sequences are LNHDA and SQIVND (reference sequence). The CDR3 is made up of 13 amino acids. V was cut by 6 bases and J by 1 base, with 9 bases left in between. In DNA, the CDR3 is TGTGCCAGTAGATACGACAGGAACACTGAAGCTTTCTTT. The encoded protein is CASRYDRNTEAFF. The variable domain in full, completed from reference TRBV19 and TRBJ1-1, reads DGGITQSPKYLFRKEGQNVTLSCEQNLNHDAMYWYRQDPGQGLRLIYYSQIVNDFQKGDIAEGYSVSREKKESFPLTVTSAQKNPTAFYLCASRYDRNTEAFFGQGTRLTVV.

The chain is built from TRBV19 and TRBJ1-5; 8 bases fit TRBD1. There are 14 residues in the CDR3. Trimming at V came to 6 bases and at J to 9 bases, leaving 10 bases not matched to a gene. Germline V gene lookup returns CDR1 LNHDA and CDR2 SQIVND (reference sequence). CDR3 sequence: CASSKQGGGRPQHF. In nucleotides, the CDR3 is TGTGCCAGTAGCAAACAGGGGGGAGGGCGGCCCCAGCATTTT.

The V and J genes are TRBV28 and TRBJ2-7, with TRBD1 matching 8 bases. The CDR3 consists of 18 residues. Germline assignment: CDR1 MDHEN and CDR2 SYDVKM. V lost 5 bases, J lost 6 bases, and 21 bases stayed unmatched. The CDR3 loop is CASSTLTGVTAKVGEQYF. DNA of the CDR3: TGTGCCAGCAGTACCCTGACAGGGGTTACCGCCAAGGTGGGCGAGCAGTACTTC.

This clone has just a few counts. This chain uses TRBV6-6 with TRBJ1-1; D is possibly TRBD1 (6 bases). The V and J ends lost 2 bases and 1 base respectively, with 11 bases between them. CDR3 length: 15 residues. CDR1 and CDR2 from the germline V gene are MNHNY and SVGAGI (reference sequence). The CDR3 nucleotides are TGTGCCAGCAGTTACCCGGTGGGACAGAACACTGAAGCTTTCTTT. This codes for CASSYPVGQNTEAFF.

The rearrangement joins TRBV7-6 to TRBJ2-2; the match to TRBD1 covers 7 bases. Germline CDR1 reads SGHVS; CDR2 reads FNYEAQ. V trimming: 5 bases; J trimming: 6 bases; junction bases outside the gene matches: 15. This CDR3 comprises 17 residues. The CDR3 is CASSRDEFLTGPGELFF. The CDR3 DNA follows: TGTGCCAGCAGCCGCGACGAATTCCTGACAGGGCCCGGGGAGCTGTTTTTT.

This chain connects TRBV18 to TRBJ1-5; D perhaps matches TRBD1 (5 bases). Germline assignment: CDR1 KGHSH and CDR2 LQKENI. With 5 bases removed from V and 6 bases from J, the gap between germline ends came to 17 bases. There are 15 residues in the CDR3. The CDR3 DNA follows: TGTGCCAGCTCATCCCAGACAGAGCTGGGTCAGCCCCAGCATTTT. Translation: CASSSQTELGQPQHF.

The DNA of the CDR3 is TGTGCCAGCACCGAGGTCGCGGGGCGACGCACAGATACGCAGTATTTT. Translating gives CASTEVAGRRTDTQYF. This chain joins TRBV2 and TRBJ2-3, with D possibly matching TRBD2 (6 bases). V lost 7 bases and J 1 base, leaving 18 bases between the germline ends. The germline CDR1 and CDR2 sequences are SNHLY and FYNNEI. This CDR3 region has 16 residues. Using reference TRBV2 and TRBJ2-3 for the parts outside the CDR3, the full variable domain is EPEVTQTPSHQVTQMGQEVILRCVPISNHLYFYWYRQILGQKVEFLVSFYNNEISEKSEIFDDQFSVERPDGSNFTLKIRSTKLEDSAMYFCASTEVAGRRTDTQYFGPGTRLTVL.

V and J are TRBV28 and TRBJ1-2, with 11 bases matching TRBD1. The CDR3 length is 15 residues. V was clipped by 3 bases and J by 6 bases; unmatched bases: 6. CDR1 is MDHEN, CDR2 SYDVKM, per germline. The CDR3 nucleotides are TGTGCCAGCAGTTTTTTGGACAGGGGGCTTCATGGCTACACCTTC. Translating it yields CASSFLDRGLHGYTF.

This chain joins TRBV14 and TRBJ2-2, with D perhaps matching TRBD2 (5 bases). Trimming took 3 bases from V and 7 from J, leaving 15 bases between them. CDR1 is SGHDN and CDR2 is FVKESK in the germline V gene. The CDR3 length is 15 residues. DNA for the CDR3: TGTGCCAGCAGCCAGATCGGGGAACTGGGCGGGGAGCTGTTTTTT. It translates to CASSQIGELGGELFF. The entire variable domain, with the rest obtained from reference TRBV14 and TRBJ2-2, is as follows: EAGVTQFPSHSVIEKGQTVTLRCDPISGHDNLYWYRRVMGKEIKFLLHFVKESKQDESGMPNNRFLAERTGGTYSTLKVQPAELEDSGVYFCASSQIGELGGELFFGEGSRLTVL.

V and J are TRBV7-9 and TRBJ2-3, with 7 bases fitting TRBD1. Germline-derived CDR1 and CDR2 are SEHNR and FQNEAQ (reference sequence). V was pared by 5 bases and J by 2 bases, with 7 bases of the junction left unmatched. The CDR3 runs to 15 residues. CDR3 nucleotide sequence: TGTGCCAGCAGCCGATCCGGGACAGCCACAGATACGCAGTATTTT. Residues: CASSRSGTATDTQYF. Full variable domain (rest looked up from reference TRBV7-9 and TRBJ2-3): DTGVSQNPRHKITKRGQNVTFRCDPISEHNRLYWYRQTLGQGPEFLTYFQNEAQLEKSRLLSDRFSAERPKGSFSTLEIQRTEQGDSAMYLCASSRSGTATDTQYFGPGTRLTVL.

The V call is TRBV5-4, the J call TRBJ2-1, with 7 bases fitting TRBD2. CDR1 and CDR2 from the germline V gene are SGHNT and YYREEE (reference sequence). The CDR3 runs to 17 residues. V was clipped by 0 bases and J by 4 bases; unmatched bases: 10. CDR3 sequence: CASSLGWGGGVYNEQFF. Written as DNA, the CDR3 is TGTGCCAGCAGCTTGGGCTGGGGCGGGGGAGTTTACAATGAGCAGTTCTTC.